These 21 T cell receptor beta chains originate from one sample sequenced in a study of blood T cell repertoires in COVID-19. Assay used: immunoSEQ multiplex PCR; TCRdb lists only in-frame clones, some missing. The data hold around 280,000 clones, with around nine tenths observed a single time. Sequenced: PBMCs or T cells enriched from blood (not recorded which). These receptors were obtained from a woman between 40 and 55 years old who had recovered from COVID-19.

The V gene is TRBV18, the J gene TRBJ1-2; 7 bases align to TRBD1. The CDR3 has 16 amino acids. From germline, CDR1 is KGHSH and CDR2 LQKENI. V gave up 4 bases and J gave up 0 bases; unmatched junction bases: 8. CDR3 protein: CASSRSTGDPNYGYTF. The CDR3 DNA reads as TGTGCCAGCTCACGATCAACAGGGGACCCTAACTATGGCTACACCTTC. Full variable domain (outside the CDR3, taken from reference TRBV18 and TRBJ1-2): NAGVMQNPRHLVRRRGQEARLRCSPMKGHSHVYWYRQLPEEGLKFMVYLQKENIIDESGMPKERFSAEFPKEGPSILRIQQVVRGDSAAYFCASSRSTGDPNYGYTFGSGTRLTVV.

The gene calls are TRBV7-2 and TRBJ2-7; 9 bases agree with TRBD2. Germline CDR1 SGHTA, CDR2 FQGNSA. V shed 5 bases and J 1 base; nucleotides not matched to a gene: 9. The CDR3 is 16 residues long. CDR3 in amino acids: CASSRGGAFFSYEQYF. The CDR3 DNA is TGTGCCAGCAGCCGCGGGGGGGCCTTTTTTTCCTACGAGCAGTACTTC.

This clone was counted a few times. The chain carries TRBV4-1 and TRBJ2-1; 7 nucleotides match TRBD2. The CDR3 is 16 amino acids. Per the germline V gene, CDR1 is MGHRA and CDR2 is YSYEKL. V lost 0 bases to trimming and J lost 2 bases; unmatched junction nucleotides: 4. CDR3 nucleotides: TGCGCCAGCAGCCAAGAGGCGCGGGGGACCTACAATGAGCAGTTCTTC. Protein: CASSQEARGTYNEQFF.

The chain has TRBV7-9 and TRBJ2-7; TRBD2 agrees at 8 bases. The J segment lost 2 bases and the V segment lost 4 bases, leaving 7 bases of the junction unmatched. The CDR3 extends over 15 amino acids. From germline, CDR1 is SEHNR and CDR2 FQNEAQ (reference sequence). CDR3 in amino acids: CASSSMRAGAYEQYF. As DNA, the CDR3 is TGTGCCAGCAGCTCCATGAGAGCGGGGGCCTACGAGCAGTACTTC.

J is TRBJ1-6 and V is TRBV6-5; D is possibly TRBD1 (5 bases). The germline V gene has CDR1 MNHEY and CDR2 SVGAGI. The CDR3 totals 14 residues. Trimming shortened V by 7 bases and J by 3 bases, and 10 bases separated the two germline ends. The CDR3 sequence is CASIVTDYNSPLHF. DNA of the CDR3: TGTGCCAGCATTGTGACAGACTATAATTCACCCCTCCACTTT.

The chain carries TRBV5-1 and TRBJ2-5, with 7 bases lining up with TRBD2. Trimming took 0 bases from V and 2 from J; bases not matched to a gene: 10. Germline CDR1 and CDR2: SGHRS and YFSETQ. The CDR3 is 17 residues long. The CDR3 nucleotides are TGCGCCAGCAGCTTGGGGTGGGAGGGATCGATTCAAGAGACCCAGTACTTC. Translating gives CASSLGWEGSIQETQYF. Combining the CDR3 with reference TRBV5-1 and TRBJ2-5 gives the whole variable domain KAGVTQTPRYLIKTRGQQVTLSCSPISGHRSVSWYQQTPGQGLQFLFEYFSETQRNKGNFPGRFSGRQFSNSRSEMNVSTLELGDSALYLCASSLGWEGSIQETQYFGPGTRLLVL.

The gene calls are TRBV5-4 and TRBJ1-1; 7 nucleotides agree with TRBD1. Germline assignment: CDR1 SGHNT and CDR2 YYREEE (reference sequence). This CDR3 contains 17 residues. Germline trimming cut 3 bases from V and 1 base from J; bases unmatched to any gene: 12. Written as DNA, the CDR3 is TGTGCCAGCAGCTCGGGTTCAGGGGGTGTAAGGAACACTGAAGCTTTCTTT. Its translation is CASSSGSGGVRNTEAFF.

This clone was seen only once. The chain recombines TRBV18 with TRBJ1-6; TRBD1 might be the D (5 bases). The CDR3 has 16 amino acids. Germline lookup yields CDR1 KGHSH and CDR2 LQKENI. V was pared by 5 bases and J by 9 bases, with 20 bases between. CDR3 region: CASSIQEGSGGSPLHF. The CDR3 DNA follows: TGTGCCAGCTCAATTCAGGAGGGGTCCGGGGGTTCACCCCTCCACTTT.

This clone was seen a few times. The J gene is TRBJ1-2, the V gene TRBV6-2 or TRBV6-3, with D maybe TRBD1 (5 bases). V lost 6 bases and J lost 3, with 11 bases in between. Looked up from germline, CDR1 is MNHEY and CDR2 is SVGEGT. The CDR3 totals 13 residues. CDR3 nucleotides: TGTGCCAGCAGCGTCAGGGCGGACTATGGCTACACCTTC. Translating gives CASSVRADYGYTF.

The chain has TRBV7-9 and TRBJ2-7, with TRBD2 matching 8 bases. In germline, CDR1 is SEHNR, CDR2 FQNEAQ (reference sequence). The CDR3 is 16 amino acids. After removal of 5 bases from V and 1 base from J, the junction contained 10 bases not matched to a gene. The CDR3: CASSPGGAGVSYEQYF. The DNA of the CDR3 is TGTGCCAGCAGCCCTGGGGGAGCGGGGGTGTCCTACGAGCAGTACTTC.

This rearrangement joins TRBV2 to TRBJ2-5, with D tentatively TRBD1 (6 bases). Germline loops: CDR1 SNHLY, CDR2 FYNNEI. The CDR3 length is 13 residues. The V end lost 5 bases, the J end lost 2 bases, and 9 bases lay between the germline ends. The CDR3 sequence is CASSTGLQETQYF. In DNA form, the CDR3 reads TGTGCCAGCAGTACAGGGTTACAAGAGACCCAGTACTTC.

The CDR3 loop reads CASSLARGGNYGYTF. CDR3 in DNA: TGCGCCAGCAGCTTGGCCAGGGGCGGAAACTATGGCTACACCTTC. The V call is TRBV5-1, the J call TRBJ1-2; perhaps TRBD1 as D (6 bases). The CDR3 has 15 residues. CDR1 and CDR2 (germline): SGHRS, YFSETQ. V was pared by 0 bases and J by 2 bases, with 11 bases between. Full variable domain (remainder filled in from reference TRBV5-1 and TRBJ1-2): KAGVTQTPRYLIKTRGQQVTLSCSPISGHRSVSWYQQTPGQGLQFLFEYFSETQRNKGNFPGRFSGRQFSNSRSEMNVSTLELGDSALYLCASSLARGGNYGYTFGSGTRLTVV.

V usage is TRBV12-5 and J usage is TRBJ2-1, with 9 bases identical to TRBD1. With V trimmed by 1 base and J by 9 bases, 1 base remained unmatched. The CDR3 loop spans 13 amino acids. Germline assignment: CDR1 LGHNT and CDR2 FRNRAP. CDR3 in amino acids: CASGLDRGLEQFF. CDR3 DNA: TGTGCTAGTGGTTTGGACAGGGGGCTTGAGCAGTTCTTC.

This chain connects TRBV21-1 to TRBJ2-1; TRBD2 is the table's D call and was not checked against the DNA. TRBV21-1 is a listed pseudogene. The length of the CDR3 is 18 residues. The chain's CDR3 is CASSKLGTSGSVGNEQFF. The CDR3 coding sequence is TGTGCCAGCAGCAAATTAGGGACTAGCGGGAGCGTGGGGAATGAGCAGTTCTTC.

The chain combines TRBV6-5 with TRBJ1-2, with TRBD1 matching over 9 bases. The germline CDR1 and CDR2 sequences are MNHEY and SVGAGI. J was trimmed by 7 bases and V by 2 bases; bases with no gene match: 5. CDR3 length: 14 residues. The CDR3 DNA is TGTGCCAGCAGTTACCGTGACAGGGGGGGTGGCTACACCTTC. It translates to CASSYRDRGGGYTF.

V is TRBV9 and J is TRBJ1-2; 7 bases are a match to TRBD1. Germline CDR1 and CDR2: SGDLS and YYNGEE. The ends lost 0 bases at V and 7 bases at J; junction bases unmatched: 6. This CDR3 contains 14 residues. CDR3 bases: TGTGCCAGCAGCGTAGAGACAGGGTCGACTGGCTACACCTTC. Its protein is CASSVETGSTGYTF.

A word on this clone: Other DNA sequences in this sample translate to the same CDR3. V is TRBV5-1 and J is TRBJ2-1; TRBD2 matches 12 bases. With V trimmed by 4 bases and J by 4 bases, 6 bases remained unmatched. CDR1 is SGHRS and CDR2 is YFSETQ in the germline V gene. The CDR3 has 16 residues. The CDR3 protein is CASSPGLAGGYNEQFF. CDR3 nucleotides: TGCGCCAGCAGCCCGGGACTAGCGGGTGGGTACAATGAGCAGTTCTTC.

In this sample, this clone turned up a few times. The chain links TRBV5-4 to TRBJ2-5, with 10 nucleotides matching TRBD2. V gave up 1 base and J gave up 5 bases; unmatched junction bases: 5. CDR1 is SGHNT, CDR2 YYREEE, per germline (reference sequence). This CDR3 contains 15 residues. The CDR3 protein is CASSLRASGGETQYF. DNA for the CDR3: TGTGCCAGCAGCTTGAGGGCTAGCGGGGGTGAGACCCAGTACTTC. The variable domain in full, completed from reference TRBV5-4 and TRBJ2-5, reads ETGVTQSPTHLIKTRGQQVTLRCSSQSGHNTVSWYQQALGQGPQFIFQYYREEENGRGNFPPRFSGLQFPNYSSELNVNALELDDSALYLCASSLRASGGETQYFGPGTRLLVL.

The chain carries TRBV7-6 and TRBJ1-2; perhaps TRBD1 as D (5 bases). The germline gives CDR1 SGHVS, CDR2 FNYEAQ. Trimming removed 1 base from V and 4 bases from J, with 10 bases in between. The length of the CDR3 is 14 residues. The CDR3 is CASSLGPTGYGYTF. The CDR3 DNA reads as TGTGCCAGCAGCTTAGGACCCACAGGCTATGGCTACACCTTC. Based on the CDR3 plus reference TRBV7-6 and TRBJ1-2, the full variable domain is GAGVSQSPRYKVTKRGQDVALRCDPISGHVSLYWYRQALGQGPEFLTYFNYEAQQDKSGLPNDRFSAERPEGSISTLTIQRTEQRDSAMYRCASSLGPTGYGYTFGSGTRLTVV.

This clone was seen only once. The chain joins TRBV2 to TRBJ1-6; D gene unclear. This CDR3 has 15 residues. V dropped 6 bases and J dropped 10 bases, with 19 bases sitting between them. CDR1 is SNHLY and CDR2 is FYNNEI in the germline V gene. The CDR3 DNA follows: TGTGCCAGCAGGCGGGAAGAGTCGGTATGGTCACCCCTCCACTTT. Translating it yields CASRREESVWSPLHF.

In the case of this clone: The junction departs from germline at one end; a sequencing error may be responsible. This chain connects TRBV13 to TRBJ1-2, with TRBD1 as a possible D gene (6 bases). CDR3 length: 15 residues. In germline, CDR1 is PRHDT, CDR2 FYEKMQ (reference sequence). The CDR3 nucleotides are TGTGCCAGCAGCTCGCCTAACAGGGTCAACTATGGCCACACCTTC. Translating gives CASSSPNRVNYGHTF. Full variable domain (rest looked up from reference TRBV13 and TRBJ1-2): AAGVIQSPRHLIKEKRETATLKCYPIPRHDTVYWYQQGPGQDPQFLISFYEKMQSDKGSIPDRFSAQQFSDYHSELNMSSLELGDSALYFCASSSPNRVNYGHTFGSGTRLTVV.